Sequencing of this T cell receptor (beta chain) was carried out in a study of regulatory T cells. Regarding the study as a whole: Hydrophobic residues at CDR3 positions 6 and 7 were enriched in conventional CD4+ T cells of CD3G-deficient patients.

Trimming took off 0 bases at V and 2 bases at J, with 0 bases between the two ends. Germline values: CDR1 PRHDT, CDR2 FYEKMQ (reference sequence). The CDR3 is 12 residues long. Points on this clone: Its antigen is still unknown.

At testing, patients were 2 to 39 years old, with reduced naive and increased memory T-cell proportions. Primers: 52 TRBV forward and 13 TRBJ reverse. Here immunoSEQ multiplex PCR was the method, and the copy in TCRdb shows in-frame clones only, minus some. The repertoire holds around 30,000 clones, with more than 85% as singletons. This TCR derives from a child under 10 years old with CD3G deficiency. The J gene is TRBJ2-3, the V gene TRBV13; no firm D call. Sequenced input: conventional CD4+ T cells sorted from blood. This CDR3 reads CASSLGTDTQYF. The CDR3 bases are TGTGCCAGCAGCTTAGGCACAGATACGCAGTATTTT.